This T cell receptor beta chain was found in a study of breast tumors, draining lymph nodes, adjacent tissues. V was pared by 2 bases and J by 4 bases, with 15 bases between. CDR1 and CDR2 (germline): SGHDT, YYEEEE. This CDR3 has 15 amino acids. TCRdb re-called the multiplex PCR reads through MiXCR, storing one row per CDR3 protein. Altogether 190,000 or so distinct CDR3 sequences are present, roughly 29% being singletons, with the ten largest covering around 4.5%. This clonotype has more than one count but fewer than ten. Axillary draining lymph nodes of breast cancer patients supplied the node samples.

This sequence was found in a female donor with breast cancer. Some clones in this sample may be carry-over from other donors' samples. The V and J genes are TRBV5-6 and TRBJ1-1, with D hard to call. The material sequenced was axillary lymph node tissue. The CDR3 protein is CASSFNQAGFTEAFF. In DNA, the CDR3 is TGTGCCAGCAGCTTTAATCAGGCTGGGTTCACTGAAGCTTTCTTT.